The sequence of this T cell receptor beta chain was determined in a study of cytomegalovirus exposure and HLA in healthy donors. Donors likely had unrecorded immune exposures despite being nominally healthy when sampled. The CDR3 length is 13 residues. From germline, CDR1 is PRHDT and CDR2 FYEKMQ (reference sequence). The V end lost 4 bases, the J end lost 1 base, and 7 bases lay between the germline ends. Concerning this clone itself: As yet, its antigen is unknown.

In the PCR, 60 Vbeta and 13 Jbeta primers were used. Data came from immunoSEQ multiplex PCR; TCRdb stores just in-frame clones and leaves some out. The sample carries more than 150,000 clones, about 80% recorded once. Points from the study as a whole: The productive fraction for most TCR beta V segments was about 87% or about 30% in an earlier analysis. Under 20,000 TCR beta sequences were associated with HLA alleles at 0.05 false discovery rate in a later analysis. Three chains linked to CMV were shown in vitro to be specific for CMV antigens.

Sequences were obtained from PBMCs. The genes are TRBV13 and TRBJ1-1; D is undetermined. The receptor's source is a man aged 50 to 60 in good health and CMV-seropositive. The CDR3 DNA reads as TGTGCCAGCAGCTCGGAGACGAACACTGAAGCTTTCTTT. Its translation: CASSSETNTEAFF.